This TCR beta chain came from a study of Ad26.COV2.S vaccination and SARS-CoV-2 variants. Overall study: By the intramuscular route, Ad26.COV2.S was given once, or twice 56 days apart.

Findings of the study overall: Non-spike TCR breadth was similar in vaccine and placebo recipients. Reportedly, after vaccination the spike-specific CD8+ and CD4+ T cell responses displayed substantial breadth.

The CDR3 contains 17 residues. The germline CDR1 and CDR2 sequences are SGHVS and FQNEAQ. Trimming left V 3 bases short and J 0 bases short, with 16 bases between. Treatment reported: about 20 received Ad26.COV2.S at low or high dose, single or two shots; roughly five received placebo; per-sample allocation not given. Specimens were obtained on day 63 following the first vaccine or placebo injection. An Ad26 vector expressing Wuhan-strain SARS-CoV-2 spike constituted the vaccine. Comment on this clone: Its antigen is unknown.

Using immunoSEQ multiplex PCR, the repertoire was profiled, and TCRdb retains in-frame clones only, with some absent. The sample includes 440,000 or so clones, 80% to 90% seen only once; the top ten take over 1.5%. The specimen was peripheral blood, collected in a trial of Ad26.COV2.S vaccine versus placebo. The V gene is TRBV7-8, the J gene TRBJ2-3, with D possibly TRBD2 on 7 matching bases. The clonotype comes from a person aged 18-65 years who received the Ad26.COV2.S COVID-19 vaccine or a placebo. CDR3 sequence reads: CASSFAGRGPSTDTQYF. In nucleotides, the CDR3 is TGTGCCAGCAGCTTCGCCGGGCGGGGGCCAAGCACAGATACGCAGTATTTT.